This T cell receptor beta chain derives from a study of T cell changes during pregnancy in multiple sclerosis. This CDR3 has 16 amino acids. The germline CDR1 and CDR2 sequences are SGHDT and YYEEEE. Trimming took 2 bases from V and 2 from J, leaving 15 bases between them. The assay was immunoSEQ multiplex PCR, and TCRdb's table has in-frame clones only and misses some. In the table there are 20,000 to 25,000 clones, 91% of which are singletons. The rearrangement joins TRBV5-6 to TRBJ2-3; D perhaps matches TRBD1 (5 bases). This TCR came from a female donor with multiple sclerosis, enrolled in a pregnancy study. The sequenced sample was CD4+ T cells from peripheral blood mononuclear cells, obtained in the third trimester of pregnancy. The CDR3 sequence: CASSFDRYSYTDTQYF. In DNA, the CDR3 is TGTGCCAGCAGCTTTGACAGATATTCGTACACAGATACGCAGTATTTT.